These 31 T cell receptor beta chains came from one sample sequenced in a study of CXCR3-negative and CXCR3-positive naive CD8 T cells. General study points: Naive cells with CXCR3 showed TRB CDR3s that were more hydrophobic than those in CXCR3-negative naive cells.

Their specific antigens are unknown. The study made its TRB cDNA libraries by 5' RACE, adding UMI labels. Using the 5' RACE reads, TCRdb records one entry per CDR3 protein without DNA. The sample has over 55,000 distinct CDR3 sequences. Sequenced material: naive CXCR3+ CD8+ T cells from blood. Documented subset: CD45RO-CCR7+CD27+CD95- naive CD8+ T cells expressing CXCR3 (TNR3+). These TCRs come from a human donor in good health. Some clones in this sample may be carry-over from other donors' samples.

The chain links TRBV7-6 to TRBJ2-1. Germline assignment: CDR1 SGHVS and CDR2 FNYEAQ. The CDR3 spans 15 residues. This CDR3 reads CASSPSRALYNEQFF.

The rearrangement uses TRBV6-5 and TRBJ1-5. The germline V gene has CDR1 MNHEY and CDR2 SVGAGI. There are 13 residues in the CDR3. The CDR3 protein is CAGTRGSNQPQHF.

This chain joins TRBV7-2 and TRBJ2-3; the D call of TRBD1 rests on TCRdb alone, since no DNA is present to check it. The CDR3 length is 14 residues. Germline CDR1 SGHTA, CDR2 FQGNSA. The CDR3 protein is CSAKVQGAPDTQYF.

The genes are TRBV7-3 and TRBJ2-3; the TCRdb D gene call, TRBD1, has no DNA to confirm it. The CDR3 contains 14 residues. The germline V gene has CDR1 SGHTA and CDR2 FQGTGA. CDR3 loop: CASSLSGAADTQYF.

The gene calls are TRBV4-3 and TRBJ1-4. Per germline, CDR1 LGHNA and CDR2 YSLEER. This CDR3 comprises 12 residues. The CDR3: CASSQDDEKLFF.

CDR3 loop: CSVGPPGDPYGYTF. The chain has TRBV29-1 and TRBJ1-2; the TCRdb call, TRBD1, lacks DNA for checking. The CDR3 contains 14 residues. Germline CDR1 SQVTM, CDR2 ANQGSEA.

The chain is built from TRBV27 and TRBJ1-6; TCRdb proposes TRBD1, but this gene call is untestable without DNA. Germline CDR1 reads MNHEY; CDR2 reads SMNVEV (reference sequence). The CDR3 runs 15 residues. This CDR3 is CASRSRDRGNSPLHF.

The CDR3 loop is CASSFGIGYGYTF. The chain combines TRBV5-1 with TRBJ1-2. Looked up from germline, CDR1 is SGHRS and CDR2 is YFSETQ. CDR3 length equals 13 residues.

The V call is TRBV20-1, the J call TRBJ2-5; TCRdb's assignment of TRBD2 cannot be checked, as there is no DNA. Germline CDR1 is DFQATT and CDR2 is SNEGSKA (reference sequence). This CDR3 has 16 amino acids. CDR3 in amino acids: CSAREFEREREETQYF.

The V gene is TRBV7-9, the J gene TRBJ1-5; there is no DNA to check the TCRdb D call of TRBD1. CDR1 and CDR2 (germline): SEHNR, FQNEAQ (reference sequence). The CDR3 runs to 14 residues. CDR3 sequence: CASSPDSSNQPQHF. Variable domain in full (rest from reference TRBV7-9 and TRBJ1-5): DTGVSQNPRHKITKRGQNVTFRCDPISEHNRLYWYRQTLGQGPEFLTYFQNEAQLEKSRLLSDRFSAERPKGSFSTLEIQRTEQGDSAMYLCASSPDSSNQPQHFGDGTRLSIL.

The CDR3 here is CASSETWSTDTQYF. The rearrangement joins TRBV25-1 to TRBJ2-3. CDR3 length equals 14 residues. Germline assignment: CDR1 MGHDK and CDR2 SYGVNS.

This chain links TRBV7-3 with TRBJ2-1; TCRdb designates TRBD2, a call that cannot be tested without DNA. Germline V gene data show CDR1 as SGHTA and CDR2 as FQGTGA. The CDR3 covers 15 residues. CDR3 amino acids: CASSFTSGAYNEQFF.

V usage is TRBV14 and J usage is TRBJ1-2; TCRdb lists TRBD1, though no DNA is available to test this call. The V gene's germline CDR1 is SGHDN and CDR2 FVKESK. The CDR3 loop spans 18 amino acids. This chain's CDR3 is CASSPTLQPGPQYYGYTF.

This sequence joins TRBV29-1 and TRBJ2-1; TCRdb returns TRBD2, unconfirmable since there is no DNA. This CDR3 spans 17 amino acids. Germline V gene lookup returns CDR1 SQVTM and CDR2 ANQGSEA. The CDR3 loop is CSVGSTGGLAGPNEQFF.

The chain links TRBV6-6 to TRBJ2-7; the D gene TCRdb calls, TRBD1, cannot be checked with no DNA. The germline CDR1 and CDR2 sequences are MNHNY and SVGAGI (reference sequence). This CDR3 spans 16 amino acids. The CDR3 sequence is CASSYSLGDSYYEQYF.

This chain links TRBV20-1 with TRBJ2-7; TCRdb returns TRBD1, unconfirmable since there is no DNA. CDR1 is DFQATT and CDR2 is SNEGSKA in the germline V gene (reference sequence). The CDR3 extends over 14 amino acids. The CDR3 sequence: CSAPSGGGIYEQYF.

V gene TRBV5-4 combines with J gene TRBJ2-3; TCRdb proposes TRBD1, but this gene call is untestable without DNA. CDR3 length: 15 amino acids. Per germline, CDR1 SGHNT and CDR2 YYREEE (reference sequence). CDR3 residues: CASSLEGGWTDTQYF.

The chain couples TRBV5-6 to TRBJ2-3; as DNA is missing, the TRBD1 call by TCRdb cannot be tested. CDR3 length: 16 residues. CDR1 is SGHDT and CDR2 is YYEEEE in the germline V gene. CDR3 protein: CASSRGAGGHTDTQYF.

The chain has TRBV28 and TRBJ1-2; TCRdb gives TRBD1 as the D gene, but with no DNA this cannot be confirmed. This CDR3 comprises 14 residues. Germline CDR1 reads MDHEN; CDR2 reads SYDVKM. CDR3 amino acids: CASSLPGQGYGYTF.

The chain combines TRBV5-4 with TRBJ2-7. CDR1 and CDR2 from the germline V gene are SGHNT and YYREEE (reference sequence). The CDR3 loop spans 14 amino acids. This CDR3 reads CASSFGRDHYEQYF.

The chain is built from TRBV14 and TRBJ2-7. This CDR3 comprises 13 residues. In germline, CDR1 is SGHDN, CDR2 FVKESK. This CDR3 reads CASSQEGNYEQYF.

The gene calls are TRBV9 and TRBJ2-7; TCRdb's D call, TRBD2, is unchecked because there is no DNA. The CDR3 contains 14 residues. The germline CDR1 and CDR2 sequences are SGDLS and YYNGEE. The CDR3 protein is CASSEVLESGEQYF.

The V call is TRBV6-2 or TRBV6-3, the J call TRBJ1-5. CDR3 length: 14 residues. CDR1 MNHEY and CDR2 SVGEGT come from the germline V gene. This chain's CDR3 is CASSVQLGSQPQHF.

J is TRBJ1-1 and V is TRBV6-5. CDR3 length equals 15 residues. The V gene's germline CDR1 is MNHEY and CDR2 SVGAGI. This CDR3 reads CASSLGAGEGTEAFF.

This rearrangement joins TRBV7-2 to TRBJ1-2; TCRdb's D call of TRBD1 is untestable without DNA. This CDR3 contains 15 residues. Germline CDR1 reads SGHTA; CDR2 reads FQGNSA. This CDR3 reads CASSFPTESYYGYTF.

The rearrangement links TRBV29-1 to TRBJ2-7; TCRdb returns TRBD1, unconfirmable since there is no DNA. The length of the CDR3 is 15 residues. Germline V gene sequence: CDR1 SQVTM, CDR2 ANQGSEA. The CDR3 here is CSVGGFDRGWYEQYF.

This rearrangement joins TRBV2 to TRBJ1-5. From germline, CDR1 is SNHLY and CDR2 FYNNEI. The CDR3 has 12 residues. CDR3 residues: CASSESTQPQHF.

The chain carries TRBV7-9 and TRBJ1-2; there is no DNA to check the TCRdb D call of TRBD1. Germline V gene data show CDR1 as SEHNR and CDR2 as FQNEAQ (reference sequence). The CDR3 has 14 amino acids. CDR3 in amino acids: CASSGTGGNYGYTF.

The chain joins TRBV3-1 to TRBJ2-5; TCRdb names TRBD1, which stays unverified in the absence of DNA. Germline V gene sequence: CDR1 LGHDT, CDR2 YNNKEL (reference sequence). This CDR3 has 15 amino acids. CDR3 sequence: CASSQERQDQETQYF.

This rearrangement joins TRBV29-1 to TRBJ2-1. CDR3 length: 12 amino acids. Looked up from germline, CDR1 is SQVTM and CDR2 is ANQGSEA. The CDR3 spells CSVEDLYGEQFF.

This CDR3 reads CASSRPTSESEQFF. This chain connects TRBV7-6 to TRBJ2-1; the TRBD2 assignment by TCRdb is unverifiable without DNA. Germline-derived CDR1 and CDR2 are SGHVS and FNYEAQ. This CDR3 region has 14 residues.